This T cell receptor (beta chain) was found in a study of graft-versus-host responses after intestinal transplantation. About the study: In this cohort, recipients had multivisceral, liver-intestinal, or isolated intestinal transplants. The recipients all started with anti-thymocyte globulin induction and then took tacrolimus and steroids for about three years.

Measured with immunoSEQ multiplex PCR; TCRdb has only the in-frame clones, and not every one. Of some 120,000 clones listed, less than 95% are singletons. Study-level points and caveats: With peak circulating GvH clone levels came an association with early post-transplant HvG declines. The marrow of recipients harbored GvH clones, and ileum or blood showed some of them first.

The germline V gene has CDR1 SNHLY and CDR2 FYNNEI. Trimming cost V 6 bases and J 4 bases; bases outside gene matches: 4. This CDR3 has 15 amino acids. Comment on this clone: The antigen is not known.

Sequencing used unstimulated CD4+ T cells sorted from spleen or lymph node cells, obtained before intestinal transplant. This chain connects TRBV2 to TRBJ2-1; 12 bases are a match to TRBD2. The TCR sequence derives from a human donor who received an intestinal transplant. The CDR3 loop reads CASSQLAGGYNEQFF. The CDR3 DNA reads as TGTGCCAGCAGCCAACTAGCGGGGGGATACAATGAGCAGTTCTTC.